These T cell receptor beta chains were read from a single sample in a study of PD-1 blockade in classical Hodgkin lymphoma. The protocol was immunoSEQ multiplex PCR, while the TCRdb copy is restricted to in-frame clones and leaves out a portion. The sample yields around 50,000 clones, around 87% seen once. The sample was peripheral blood mononuclear cells (PBMCs), taken before the fourth cycle of nivolumab. The receptors were gathered from a human donor with classical Hodgkin lymphoma. CDR3s include the opening cysteine and the closing phenylalanine or tryptophan. The order of the fields is V gene, D gene, J gene, CDR3 DNA, CDR3 protein. D genes are given only for firm matches.

TRBV7-9,-,TRBJ1-2,TGTGCCAGCAGCTTCCCAGGCCTAGGCTACACCTTC,CASSFPGLGYTF
TRBV30,TRBD1,TRBJ2-2,TGTGCCTCAACGCCGACAGGGATTATTTCGAACACCGGGGAGCTGTTTTTT,CASTPTGIISNTGELFF
TRBV7-6,-,TRBJ2-3,TGTGCCAGCACTATCATCGGTAGCACAGATACGCAGTATTTT,CASTIIGSTDTQYF
TRBV7-2,-,TRBJ1-2,TGTGCCAGCAGCTTAGCGTCAGGGGCCCACTATGGCTACACCTTC,CASSLASGAHYGYTF
TRBV5-1,-,TRBJ2-7,TGCGCCAGCAGCTTGGCCAGCGACAGCTACGAGCAGTACTTC,CASSLASDSYEQYF
TRBV9,TRBD1,TRBJ2-5,TGTGCCAGCAGCGGACAGGGCGAGTTCCAAGAGACCCAGTACTTC,CASSGQGEFQETQYF
TRBV5-6,-,TRBJ2-3,TGTGCCAGCAGCTTGGCAGATACGCAGTATTTT,CASSLADTQYF
TRBV15,-,TRBJ2-5,TGTGCCACCAGCAGAGAGGGGGGCGCGGTGGGAGGACAAGAGACCCAGTACTTC,CATSREGGAVGGQETQYF